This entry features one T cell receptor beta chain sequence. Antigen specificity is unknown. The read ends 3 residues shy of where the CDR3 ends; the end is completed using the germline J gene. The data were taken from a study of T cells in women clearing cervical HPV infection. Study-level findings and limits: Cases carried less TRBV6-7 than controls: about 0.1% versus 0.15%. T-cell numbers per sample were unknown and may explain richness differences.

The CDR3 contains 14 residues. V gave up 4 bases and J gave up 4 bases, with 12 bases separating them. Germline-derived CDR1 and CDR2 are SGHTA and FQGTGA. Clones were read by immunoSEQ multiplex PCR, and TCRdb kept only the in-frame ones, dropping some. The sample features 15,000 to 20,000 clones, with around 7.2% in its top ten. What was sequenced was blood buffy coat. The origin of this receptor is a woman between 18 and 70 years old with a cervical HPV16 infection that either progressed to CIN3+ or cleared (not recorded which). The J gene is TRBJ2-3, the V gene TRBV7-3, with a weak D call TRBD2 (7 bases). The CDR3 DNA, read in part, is TGTGCCAGCAGCTCCCTCGGGGGGCCAGATACG. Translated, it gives CASSSLGGPDT. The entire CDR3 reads CASSSLGGPDTQYF. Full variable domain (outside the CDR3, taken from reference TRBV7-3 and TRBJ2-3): GAGVSQTPSNKVTEKGKYVELRCDPISGHTALYWYRQSLGQGPEFLIYFQGTGAADDSGLPNDRFFAVRPEGSVSTLKIQRTERGDSAVYLCASSSLGGPDTQYFGPGTRLTVL.